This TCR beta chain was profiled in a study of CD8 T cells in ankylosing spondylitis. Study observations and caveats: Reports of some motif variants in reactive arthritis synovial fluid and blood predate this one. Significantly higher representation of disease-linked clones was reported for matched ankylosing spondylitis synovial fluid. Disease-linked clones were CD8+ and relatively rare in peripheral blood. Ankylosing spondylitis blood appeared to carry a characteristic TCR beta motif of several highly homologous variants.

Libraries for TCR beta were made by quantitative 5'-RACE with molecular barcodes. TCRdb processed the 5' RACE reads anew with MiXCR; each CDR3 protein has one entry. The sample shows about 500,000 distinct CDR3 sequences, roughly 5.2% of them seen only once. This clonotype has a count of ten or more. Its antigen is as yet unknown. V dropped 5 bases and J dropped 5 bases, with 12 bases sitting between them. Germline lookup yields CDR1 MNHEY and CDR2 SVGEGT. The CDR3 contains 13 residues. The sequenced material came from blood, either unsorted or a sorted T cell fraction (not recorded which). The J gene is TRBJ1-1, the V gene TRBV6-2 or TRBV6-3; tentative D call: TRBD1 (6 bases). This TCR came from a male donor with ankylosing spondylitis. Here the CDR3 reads CASSKQGWTEAFF. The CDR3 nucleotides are TGTGCCAGCAGTAAACAGGGATGGACTGAAGCTTTCTTT.